Sequencing of this T cell receptor (beta chain) was carried out in a study of shared clonotypes between healthy human individuals. Study-level results: The sole specimen, blood, was sampled, and tissue repertoires likely differ. The low donor count limited represented genetic and exposure-history diversity. Sequencing depth was expected to affect clonotype sharing among donors.

As originally analysed: As immunoSEQ supplied junction-only sequences (without quality scores), filtering differed. Repertoires were generated with immunoSEQ multiplex PCR, while TCRdb's copy carries only in-frame clones and drops some. The DNA gave D and trimming, while V, J and clone size come from that table. This sample has fewer than 650,000 clones, with 70% to 80% found just once. On this clone itself: Antigen specificity is unknown.

The CDR3 is 14 amino acids. V gave up 1 base and J gave up 5 bases; unmatched junction bases: 4. Germline loops: CDR1 KGHSH, CDR2 LQKENI. The origin of this receptor is a middle-aged woman in good health. Some clones in this sample may be carry-over from other donors' samples. The chain couples TRBV18 to TRBJ2-5; 7 bases are shared with TRBD1. Material: PBMCs. The CDR3 region has the DNA TGTGCCAGCTCACCACAGGGGGCAGATGAGACCCAGTACTTC. This gives the protein CASSPQGADETQYF.